This TCR beta chain was recovered during a study of cytomegalovirus exposure and HLA in healthy donors. This clone was detected only once. Researchers ran the PCR with 60 Vbeta and 13 Jbeta primers. TCRdb's table, derived via immunoSEQ multiplex PCR, lists solely in-frame clones and lacks some. Among 170,000 or so clones listed, around 78% were seen once. Trimming cost V 6 bases and J 3 bases, with 9 bases left between them. The CDR3 has 12 amino acids. Germline CDR1 reads LNHDA; CDR2 reads SQIVND (reference sequence). The donors comprised healthy bone marrow donors. The TCR originated in a woman aged 50 to 60 in good health and CMV-seropositive. What was sequenced was PBMCs. The chain joins TRBV19 to TRBJ2-7; TRBD1 is a possible D gene (5 bases). CDR3 in DNA: TGTGCCAGTAGCCCAGGGTACTACGAGCAGTACTTC. As protein: CASSPGYYEQYF.